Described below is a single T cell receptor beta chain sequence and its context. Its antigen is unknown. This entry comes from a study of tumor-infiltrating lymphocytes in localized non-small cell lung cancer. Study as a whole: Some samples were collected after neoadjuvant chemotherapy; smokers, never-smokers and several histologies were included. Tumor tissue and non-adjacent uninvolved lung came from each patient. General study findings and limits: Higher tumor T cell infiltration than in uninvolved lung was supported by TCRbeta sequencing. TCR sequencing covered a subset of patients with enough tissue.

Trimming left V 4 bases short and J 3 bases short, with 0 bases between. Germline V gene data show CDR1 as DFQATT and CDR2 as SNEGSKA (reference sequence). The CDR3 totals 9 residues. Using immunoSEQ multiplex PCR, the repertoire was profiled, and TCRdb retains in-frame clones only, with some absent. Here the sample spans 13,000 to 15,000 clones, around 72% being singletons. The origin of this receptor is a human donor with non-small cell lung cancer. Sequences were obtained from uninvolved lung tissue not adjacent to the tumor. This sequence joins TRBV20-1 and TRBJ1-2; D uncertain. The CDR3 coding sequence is TGCAGTGCTAACTATGGCTACACCTTC. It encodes CSANYGYTF.